What follows is one TCR beta chain and its context. This sample was taken from a study of T cell responses to AZD1222 COVID-19 vaccine. There are 14 residues in the CDR3. V was pared by 3 bases and J by 0 bases, with 8 bases between. In germline, CDR1 is SNHLY, CDR2 FYNNEI. Method: immunoSEQ multiplex PCR; TCRdb's copy keeps in-frame clones and lacks some. Here the sample spans 150,000 or so clones, roughly 92% being singletons. The sequences come from peripheral blood, collected on day 0 of AZD1222 vaccination. This sequence joins TRBV2 and TRBJ2-5; no clear D gene. The sequence derives from an adult in good health. CDR3 nucleotides: TGTGCCAGCAGTGACCCTGGGTACCAAGAGACCCAGTACTTC. This codes for CASSDPGYQETQYF.